Listed here are 2 T cell receptor beta chains from one sample, sequenced in a study of blood T cell repertoires in COVID-19. Profiling relied on immunoSEQ multiplex PCR, and the TCRdb table lists in-frame clones only, not all of them. Among roughly 260,000 clones listed, about 89% were seen once. Material: PBMCs or T cells enriched from blood (not recorded which). Receptors were obtained from a human donor in a cohort exposed to, infected with or recovered from COVID-19 (not recorded which). The donor label of this sample is uncertain.

J is TRBJ1-6 and V is TRBV2; the D gene is possibly TRBD1 (5 bases). The CDR3 length is 15 residues. Per germline, CDR1 SNHLY and CDR2 FYNNEI. V lost 1 base, J lost 7 bases, and 11 bases lay in between. CDR3 sequence: CASSEERGRNSPLHF. In DNA, the CDR3 is TGTGCCAGCAGTGAAGAAAGGGGCCGGAATTCACCCCTCCACTTT. The full variable domain, in which reference TRBV2 and TRBJ1-6 provide the parts outside the CDR3, is EPEVTQTPSHQVTQMGQEVILRCVPISNHLYFYWYRQILGQKVEFLVSFYNNEISEKSEIFDDQFSVERPDGSNFTLKIRSTKLEDSAMYFCASSEERGRNSPLHFGNGTRLTVT.

The rearrangement uses TRBV24-1 and TRBJ2-7, with TRBD2 matching 8 bases. Germline CDR1 and CDR2: KGHDR and SFDVKD. With V trimmed by 9 bases and J by 4 bases, 4 bases remained unmatched. The CDR3 totals 12 residues. CDR3 nucleotide sequence: TGTGCCACCCAAGGCGGGGGGTACGAGCAGTACTTC. Translated: CATQGGGYEQYF.